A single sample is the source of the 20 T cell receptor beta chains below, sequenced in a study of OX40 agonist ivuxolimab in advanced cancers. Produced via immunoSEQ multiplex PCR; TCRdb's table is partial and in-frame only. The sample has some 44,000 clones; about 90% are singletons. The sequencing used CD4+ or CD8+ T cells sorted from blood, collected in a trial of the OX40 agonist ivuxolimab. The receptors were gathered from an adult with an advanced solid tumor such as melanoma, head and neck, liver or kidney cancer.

CDR3 coding DNA: TGTGCCTGGGCCCAGGGTCCCGGAAACACCATATATTTT. As protein: CAWAQGPGNTIYF. The chain links TRBV30 to TRBJ1-3; a weak D match, TRBD1 (5 bases). This CDR3 is 13 amino acids long. The V gene's germline CDR1 is GTSNPN and CDR2 SVGIG (reference sequence). V gave up 5 bases and J gave up 4 bases, with 12 bases separating them.

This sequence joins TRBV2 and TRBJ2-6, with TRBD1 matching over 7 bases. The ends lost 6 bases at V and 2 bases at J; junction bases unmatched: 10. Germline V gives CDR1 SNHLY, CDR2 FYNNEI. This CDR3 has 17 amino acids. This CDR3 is CASSALTGAPGANVLTF. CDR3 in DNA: TGTGCCAGCAGCGCCCTAACAGGGGCCCCTGGGGCCAACGTCCTGACTTTC.

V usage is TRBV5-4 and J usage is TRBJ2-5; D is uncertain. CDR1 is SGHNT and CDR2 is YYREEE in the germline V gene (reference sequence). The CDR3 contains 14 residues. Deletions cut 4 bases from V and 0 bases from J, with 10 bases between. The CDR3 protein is CASSRGRYQETQYF. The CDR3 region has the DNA TGTGCCAGCAGCCGCGGACGGTACCAAGAGACCCAGTACTTC. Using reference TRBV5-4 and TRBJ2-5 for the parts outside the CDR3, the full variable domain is ETGVTQSPTHLIKTRGQQVTLRCSSQSGHNTVSWYQQALGQGPQFIFQYYREEENGRGNFPPRFSGLQFPNYSSELNVNALELDDSALYLCASSRGRYQETQYFGPGTRLLVL.

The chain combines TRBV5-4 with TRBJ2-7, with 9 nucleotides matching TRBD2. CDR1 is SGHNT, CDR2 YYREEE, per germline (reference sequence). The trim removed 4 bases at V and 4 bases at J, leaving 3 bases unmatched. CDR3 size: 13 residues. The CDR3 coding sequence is TGTGCCAGCAGCACTACTAGCGGGTACGAGCAGTACTTC. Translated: CASSTTSGYEQYF.

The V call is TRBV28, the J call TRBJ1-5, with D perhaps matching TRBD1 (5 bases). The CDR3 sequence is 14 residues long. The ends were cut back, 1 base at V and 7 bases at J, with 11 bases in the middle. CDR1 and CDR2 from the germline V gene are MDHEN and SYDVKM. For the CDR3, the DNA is TGTGCCAGCAGTTTATCAGGGTCGGGCCAGCCCCAGCATTTT. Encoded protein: CASSLSGSGQPQHF.

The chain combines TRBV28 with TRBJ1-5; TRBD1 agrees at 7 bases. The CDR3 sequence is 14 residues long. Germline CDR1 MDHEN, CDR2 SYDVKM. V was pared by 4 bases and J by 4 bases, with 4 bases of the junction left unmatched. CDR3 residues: CASSWGRGNQPQHF. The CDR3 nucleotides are TGTGCCAGCAGTTGGGGCAGGGGGAATCAGCCCCAGCATTTT.

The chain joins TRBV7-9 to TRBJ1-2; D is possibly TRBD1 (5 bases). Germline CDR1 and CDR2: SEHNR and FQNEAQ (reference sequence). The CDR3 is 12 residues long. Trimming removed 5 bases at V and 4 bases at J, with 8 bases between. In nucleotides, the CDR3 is TGTGCCAGCAGCACAGACAGCTATGGCTACACCTTC. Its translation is CASSTDSYGYTF.

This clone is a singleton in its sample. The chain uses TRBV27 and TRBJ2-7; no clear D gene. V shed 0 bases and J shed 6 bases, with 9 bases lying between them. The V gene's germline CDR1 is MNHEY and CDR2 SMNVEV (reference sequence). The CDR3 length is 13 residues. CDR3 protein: CASSLSTRGEQYF. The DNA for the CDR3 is TGTGCCAGCAGTTTATCGACCCGCGGCGAGCAGTACTTC.

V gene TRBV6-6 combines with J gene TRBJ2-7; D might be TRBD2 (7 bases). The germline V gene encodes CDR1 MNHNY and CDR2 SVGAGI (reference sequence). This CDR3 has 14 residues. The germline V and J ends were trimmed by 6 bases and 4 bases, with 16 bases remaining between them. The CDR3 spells CASSPTRGAYEQYF. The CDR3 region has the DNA TGTGCCAGCAGCCCCACCCGGGGGGCTTACGAGCAGTACTTC.

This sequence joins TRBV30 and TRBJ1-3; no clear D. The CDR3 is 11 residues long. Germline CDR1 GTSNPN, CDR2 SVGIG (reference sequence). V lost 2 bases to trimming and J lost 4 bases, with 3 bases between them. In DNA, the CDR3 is TGTGCCTGGAGTTTGGGAAACACCATATATTTT. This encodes CAWSLGNTIYF. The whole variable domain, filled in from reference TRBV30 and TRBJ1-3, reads SQTIHQWPATLVQPVGSPLSLECTVEGTSNPNLYWYRQAAGRGLQLLFYSVGIGQISSEVPQNLSASRPQDRQFILSSKKLLLSDSGFYLCAWSLGNTIYFGEGSWLTVV.

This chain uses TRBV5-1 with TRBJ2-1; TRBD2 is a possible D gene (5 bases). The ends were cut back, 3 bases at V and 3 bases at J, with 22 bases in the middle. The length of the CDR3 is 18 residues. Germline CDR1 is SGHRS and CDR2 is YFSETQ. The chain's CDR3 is CASSSGPSLASFYNEQFF. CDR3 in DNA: TGCGCCAGCAGCTCCGGGCCTTCGCTAGCCTCCTTCTACAATGAGCAGTTCTTC.

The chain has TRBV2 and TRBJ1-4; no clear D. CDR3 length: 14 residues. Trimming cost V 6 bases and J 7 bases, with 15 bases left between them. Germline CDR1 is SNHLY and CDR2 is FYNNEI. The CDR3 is CASRGDGGSEKLFF. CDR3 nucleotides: TGTGCCAGCAGGGGCGACGGAGGGAGTGAAAAACTGTTTTTT.

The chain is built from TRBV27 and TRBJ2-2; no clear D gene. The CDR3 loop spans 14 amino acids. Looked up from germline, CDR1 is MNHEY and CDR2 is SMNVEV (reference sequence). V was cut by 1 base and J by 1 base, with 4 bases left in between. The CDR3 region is CASSLWGNTGELFF. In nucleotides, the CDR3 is TGTGCCAGCAGTTTATGGGGGAACACCGGGGAGCTGTTTTTT.

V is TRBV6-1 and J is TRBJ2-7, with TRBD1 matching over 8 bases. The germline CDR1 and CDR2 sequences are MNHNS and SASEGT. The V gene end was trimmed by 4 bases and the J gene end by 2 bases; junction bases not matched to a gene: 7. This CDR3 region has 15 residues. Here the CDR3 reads CASSAPQGATYEQYF. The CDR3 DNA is TGTGCCAGCAGTGCCCCCCAGGGGGCCACCTACGAGCAGTACTTC.

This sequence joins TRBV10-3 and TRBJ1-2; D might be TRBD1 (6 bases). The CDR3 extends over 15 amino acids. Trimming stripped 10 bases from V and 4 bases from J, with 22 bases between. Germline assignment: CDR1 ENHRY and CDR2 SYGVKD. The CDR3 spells CATRRAGESFYGYTF. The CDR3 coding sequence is TGTGCCACCAGGAGGGCAGGGGAATCCTTCTATGGCTACACCTTC.

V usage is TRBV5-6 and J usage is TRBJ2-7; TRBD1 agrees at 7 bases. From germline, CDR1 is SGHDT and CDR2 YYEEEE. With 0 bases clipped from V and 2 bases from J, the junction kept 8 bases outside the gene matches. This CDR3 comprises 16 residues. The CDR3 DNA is TGTGCCAGCAGCTTGGAAAGGGGGCGGAGGACCTACGAGCAGTACTTC. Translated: CASSLERGRRTYEQYF.

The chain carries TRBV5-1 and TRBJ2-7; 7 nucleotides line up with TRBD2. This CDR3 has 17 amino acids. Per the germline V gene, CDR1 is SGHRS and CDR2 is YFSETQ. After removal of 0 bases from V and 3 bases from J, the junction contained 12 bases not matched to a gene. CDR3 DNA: TGCGCCAGCAGCTTGGAAGGGCCTAGCGGAAAACACTACGAGCAGTACTTC. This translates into CASSLEGPSGKHYEQYF.

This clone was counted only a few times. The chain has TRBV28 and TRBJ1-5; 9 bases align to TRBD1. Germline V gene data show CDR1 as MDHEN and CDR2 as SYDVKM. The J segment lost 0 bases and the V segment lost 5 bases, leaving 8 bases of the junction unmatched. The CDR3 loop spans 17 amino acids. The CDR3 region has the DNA TGTGCCAGCAGTACTAAGACAGGGGGGTATAGCAATCAGCCCCAGCATTTT. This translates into CASSTKTGGYSNQPQHF.

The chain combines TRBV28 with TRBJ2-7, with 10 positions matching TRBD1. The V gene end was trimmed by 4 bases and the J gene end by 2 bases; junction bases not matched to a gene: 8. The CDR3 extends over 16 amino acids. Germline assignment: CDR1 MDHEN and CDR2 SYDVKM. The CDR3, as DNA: TGTGCCAGCAGTTGGTTGCCGGGACAGGGGACCTACGAGCAGTACTTC. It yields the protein CASSWLPGQGTYEQYF.

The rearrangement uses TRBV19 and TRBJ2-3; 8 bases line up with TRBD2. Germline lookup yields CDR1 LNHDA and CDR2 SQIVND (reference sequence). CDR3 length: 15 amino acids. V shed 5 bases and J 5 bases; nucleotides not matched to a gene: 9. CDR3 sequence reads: CASSLSGAPGDTQYF. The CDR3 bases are TGTGCCAGTAGTCTTAGCGGGGCCCCGGGAGATACGCAGTATTTT.